These T cell receptor beta chains were read from a single sample in a study of identical twins. TCRdb passed the 5' RACE reads through MiXCR, listing each CDR3 protein once. The table lists 410,000 or so distinct CDR3 sequences, approximately 17% of them singletons, with more than 10% in the top ten. Sequencing was carried out using naive T cells sorted from blood. The receptors originated from a man aged 50 or older in good health. Both conserved end residues are part of each CDR3. D genes are given only for firm matches. Clone size is stated in some rows and not others, as once, few, many or a class when expanded.

clone size	D gene	CDR3 length	V gene	J gene	CDR3 DNA	CDR3 protein
.	.	16	TRBV6-5	TRBJ2-6	TGTGCCAGCAGTTCATCCGTCCATTCTGGGGCCAACGTCCTGACTTTC	CASSSSVHSGANVLTF
few	.	15	TRBV25-1	TRBJ2-1	TGTGCCAGCTCGGACCTGAAGAGCTCCTACAATGAGCAGTTCTTC	CASSDLKSSYNEQFF
.	.	15	TRBV20-1	TRBJ2-2	TGCAGTGCTAAGAGACACCTGAAATGGAACGGGGAGCTGTTTTTT	CSAKRHLKWNGELFF
many	TRBD1	16	TRBV11-2	TRBJ2-7	TGTGCCAGCAGCTTAGGATTGGGGACAGGCTCCTACGAGCAGTACTTC	CASSLGLGTGSYEQYF
few	.	18	TRBV4-1	TRBJ2-4	TGCGCCAGCAGCCAGCGGGTCAAAGGGGGGTATGACAAAAACATTCAGTACTTC	CASSQRVKGGYDKNIQYF
.	TRBD2	13	TRBV29-1	TRBJ2-5	TGCAGCGTAAGGACTAGCGGGAGGCAGACCCAGTACTTC	CSVRTSGRQTQYF
few	.	16	TRBV15	TRBJ1-4	TGTGCCACCAGCAGACCTACCAGGGCAACTAATGAAAAACTGTTTTTT	CATSRPTRATNEKLFF
.	TRBD2	15	TRBV3-1	TRBJ2-7	TGTGCCAGCAGGACCGCTAGCGGGGGGGCTCGCGAGCAGTACTTC	CASRTASGGAREQYF
few	.	10	TRBV15	TRBJ2-3	TGTGCCACCTCTGGATCGACGCAGTATTTT	CATSGSTQYF
.	.	16	TRBV4-1	TRBJ2-5	TGCGCCAGCAGCCAAGATGCGATCAGGGCGTACGAGACCCAGTACTTC	CASSQDAIRAYETQYF
many	.	16	TRBV7-2	TRBJ2-5	TGTGCCAGCAGCTCTAAGGGGTCGTGGGTGCAAGAGACCCAGTACTTC	CASSSKGSWVQETQYF
few	.	13	TRBV5-1	TRBJ2-7	TGCGCCAGCAGGAGAGAAGCTAACTACGAGCAGTACTTC	CASRREANYEQYF
.	.	12	TRBV12-3/TRBV12-4	TRBJ2-7	TGTGCCAGCAGTAGGGTAGGTTACGAGCAGTACTTC	CASSRVGYEQYF
.	.	14	TRBV28	TRBJ2-1	TGTGCCAGCATTCAGGGGGGCTCCTACAATGAGCAGTTCTTC	CASIQGGSYNEQFF
.	.	15	TRBV28	TRBJ2-1	TGTGCCAGCAGCCGACCACCTTTCGGACAGAACGAGCAGTTCTTC	CASSRPPFGQNEQFF
.	.	15	TRBV6-1	TRBJ2-3	TGTGCCAGCAGTGAATACGTGGGAGCCACAGATACGCAGTATTTT	CASSEYVGATDTQYF
few	.	15	TRBV7-2	TRBJ2-2	TGTGCCAGCAGCATGGGACGGACGAACACCGGGGAGCTGTTTTTT	CASSMGRTNTGELFF
.	TRBD1	15	TRBV5-1	TRBJ2-1	TGCGCCAGCAGATCCCCCGGGACAGGGGTCAATGAGCAGTTCTTC	CASRSPGTGVNEQFF
.	.	14	TRBV12-3/TRBV12-4	TRBJ2-2	TGTGCCAGCAGTTTCGCAGGGAGCACCGGGGAGCTGTTTTTT	CASSFAGSTGELFF
.	TRBD1	15	TRBV3-1	TRBJ2-1	TGTGCCAGCAGCAGAAAGCGACAGGGAAACAATGAGCAGTTCTTC	CASSRKRQGNNEQFF
many	.	14	TRBV12-3/TRBV12-4	TRBJ2-3	TGTGCCAGCAGTCTGACAGGACGGCCCGATACGCAGTATTTT	CASSLTGRPDTQYF
.	TRBD2	15	TRBV5-1	TRBJ2-1	TGCGCCAGCAGCTTGGACGGGAGGGGCTTCAATGAGCAGTTCTTC	CASSLDGRGFNEQFF
few	.	14	TRBV20-1	TRBJ2-1	TGCAGTGCTAGTTCGGGGACATCCTACAATGAGCAGTTCTTC	CSASSGTSYNEQFF
.	.	15	TRBV6-5	TRBJ1-2	TGTGCCAGCAGTTACACCGGGCGGGAAGACTATGGCTACACCTTC	CASSYTGREDYGYTF
.	TRBD2	15	TRBV12-3/TRBV12-4	TRBJ2-3	TGTGCCAGCAGCCGTACTAGCGGGACGGGTGATACGCAGTATTTT	CASSRTSGTGDTQYF
many	.	13	TRBV11-2	TRBJ2-7	TGTGCCAGCAGCCTAGGGCTAAACTACGAGCAGTACTTC	CASSLGLNYEQYF
.	.	16	TRBV20-1	TRBJ2-1	TGCAGTGCTAGAGATTCTAGGGGAGGAATAGGGAATGAGCAGTTCTTC	CSARDSRGGIGNEQFF
once	TRBD1	14	TRBV7-9	TRBJ1-4	TGTGCCAGCAGCCCAAGTTACAGGGGAGAAAAACTGTTTTTT	CASSPSYRGEKLFF
.	TRBD2	18	TRBV11-2	TRBJ2-1	TGTGCCAGCAGCCCATCCTCGGCACTAGGCGGGGGAAGCAATGAGCAGTTCTTC	CASSPSSALGGGSNEQFF